These 19 T cell receptor beta chains came from one sample sequenced in a study of CD8 T cell repertoires and HIV-1 epitope variants. Clones were sequenced by immunoSEQ multiplex PCR, and TCRdb holds only the in-frame ones, with some missing. This sample has about 5,600 clones; 65% occur once, and the top ten carry roughly 43%. Their antigen targets remain unknown. The sample consisted of cultured CD8+ T cells derived from PBMCs. These receptors came from a male donor with HIV.

The chain uses TRBV28 and TRBJ1-1; possibly TRBD1 for D (6 bases). The CDR3 contains 13 residues. The germline V gene has CDR1 MDHEN and CDR2 SYDVKM. With 11 bases removed from V and 1 base from J, the gap between germline ends came to 14 bases. The CDR3 is CAARVTGNTEAFF. The CDR3, as DNA: TGTGCCGCTAGAGTGACAGGGAACACTGAAGCTTTCTTT.

The chain recombines TRBV28 with TRBJ2-5; D call uncertain. V dropped 4 bases and J dropped 5 bases, with 17 bases sitting between them. Germline V CDR1 and CDR2: MDHEN, SYDVKM. This CDR3 is built from 15 residues. Written as DNA, the CDR3 is TGTGCCAGCAGTTCCCTGACCCTACGATGGGAGACCCAGTACTTC. Translated: CASSSLTLRWETQYF.

This clone has more than one count but fewer than ten. This chain uses TRBV7-9 with TRBJ2-7; TRBD2 aligns across 12 bases. Trimming cost V 6 bases and J 2 bases; bases outside gene matches: 2. The V gene's germline CDR1 is SEHNR and CDR2 FQNEAQ (reference sequence). CDR3 length: 14 amino acids. CDR3 coding DNA: TGTGCCAGCAGTCCTAGCGGGAGGGCCTACGAGCAGTACTTC. Translation: CASSPSGRAYEQYF. Together with reference TRBV7-9 and TRBJ2-7, the CDR3 gives the full variable domain: DTGVSQNPRHKITKRGQNVTFRCDPISEHNRLYWYRQTLGQGPEFLTYFQNEAQLEKSRLLSDRFSAERPKGSFSTLEIQRTEQGDSAMYLCASSPSGRAYEQYFGPGTRLTVT.

Written as DNA, the CDR3 is TGTGCCAGCAGCGTGTGGACTAGCGTGAATGAGCAGTTCTTC. Its protein product is CASSVWTSVNEQFF. The chain links TRBV9 to TRBJ2-1, with 9 positions matching TRBD2. The germline V gene has CDR1 SGDLS and CDR2 YYNGEE. This CDR3 spans 14 amino acids. Germline trimming cut 2 bases from V and 7 bases from J; bases unmatched to any gene: 4.

The CDR3 loop is CASSVVSVSATDTQYF. The DNA of the CDR3 is TGTGCCAGCAGCGTAGTGTCTGTTTCCGCCACAGATACGCAGTATTTT. This chain links TRBV9 with TRBJ2-3; D uncertain. CDR3 length: 16 amino acids. Trimming cost V 0 bases and J 2 bases, with 13 bases left between them. Germline CDR1 reads SGDLS; CDR2 reads YYNGEE.

This clone came up a few times. The chain is built from TRBV28 and TRBJ1-1, with D unresolved. The germline CDR1 and CDR2 sequences are MDHEN and SYDVKM. This CDR3 is 11 amino acids long. The germline V and J ends were trimmed by 3 bases and 8 bases, with 7 bases remaining between them. The CDR3 DNA reads TGTGCCAGCAGTTTGGGAACAGAAGCTTTCTTT. Its translation is CASSLGTEAFF.

J is TRBJ2-1 and V is TRBV2, with no clear D. The CDR3 has 12 residues. Trimming cost V 1 base and J 10 bases, with 8 bases left between them. Germline lookup yields CDR1 SNHLY and CDR2 FYNNEI. The CDR3 sequence is CASSEVRREQFF. DNA for the CDR3: TGTGCCAGCAGTGAAGTCAGAAGGGAGCAGTTCTTC. The complete variable domain, with remaining parts taken from reference TRBV2 and TRBJ2-1, reads EPEVTQTPSHQVTQMGQEVILRCVPISNHLYFYWYRQILGQKVEFLVSFYNNEISEKSEIFDDQFSVERPDGSNFTLKIRSTKLEDSAMYFCASSEVRREQFFGPGTRLTVL.

V gene TRBV5-4 combines with J gene TRBJ1-2, with D uncertain. Germline assignment: CDR1 SGHNT and CDR2 YYREEE (reference sequence). Trimming removed 4 bases from V and 0 bases from J, with 10 bases in between. The length of the CDR3 is 14 residues. The DNA of the CDR3 is TGTGCCAGCAGCGAGACGGGGTCTAACTATGGCTACACCTTC. As protein: CASSETGSNYGYTF.

The chain uses TRBV5-6 and TRBJ2-7; no definite D call. CDR1 is SGHDT, CDR2 YYEEEE, per germline. The V end lost 4 bases, the J end lost 6 bases, and 11 bases lay between the germline ends. The CDR3 covers 12 residues. In DNA form, the CDR3 reads TGTGCCAGCAGCCTCCTATCAGGCGAGCAGTACTTC. This translates into CASSLLSGEQYF. Combining the CDR3 with reference TRBV5-6 and TRBJ2-7 gives the whole variable domain DAGVTQSPTHLIKTRGQQVTLRCSPKSGHDTVSWYQQALGQGPQFIFQYYEEEERQRGNFPDRFSGHQFPNYSSELNVNALLLGDSALYLCASSLLSGEQYFGPGTRLTVT.

This clone occurred once. The rearrangement links TRBV5-1 to TRBJ2-3; 9 bases agree with TRBD2. CDR3 length: 14 residues. Germline V gives CDR1 SGHRS, CDR2 YFSETQ. The trim removed 4 bases at V and 6 bases at J, leaving 6 bases unmatched. CDR3 amino acids: CASSLAGLEDTQYF. In DNA form, the CDR3 reads TGCGCCAGCAGCCTAGCGGGACTTGAGGATACGCAGTATTTT.

This clone ranks as medium-sized. The chain links TRBV7-2 to TRBJ1-2, with D possibly matching TRBD1 (6 bases). Trimming removed 2 bases from V and 8 bases from J, with 15 bases in between. This CDR3 is built from 14 residues. Germline CDR1 SGHTA, CDR2 FQGNSA. The CDR3 reads CASSLQVPGEGYTF. CDR3 DNA sequence: TGTGCCAGCAGCTTACAGGTGCCAGGGGAAGGCTACACCTTC.

This clone has only a few counts. The chain couples TRBV9 to TRBJ1-1; D gene unclear. V was cut by 4 bases and J by 4 bases, with 14 bases left in between. From germline, CDR1 is SGDLS and CDR2 YYNGEE. This CDR3 spans 14 amino acids. CDR3 region: CASSPSGGITEAFF. Here the CDR3 DNA reads TGTGCCAGCAGCCCCTCCGGTGGCATCACTGAAGCTTTCTTT. Together with reference TRBV9 and TRBJ1-1, the CDR3 gives the full variable domain: DSGVTQTPKHLITATGQRVTLRCSPRSGDLSVYWYQQSLDQGLQFLIQYYNGEERAKGNILERFSAQQFPDLHSELNLSSLELGDSALYFCASSPSGGITEAFFGQGTRLTVV.

The chain joins TRBV7-6 to TRBJ2-1, with 7 bases fitting TRBD2. The CDR3 spans 16 residues. Germline assignment: CDR1 SGHVS and CDR2 FNYEAQ. The trim removed 5 bases at V and 9 bases at J, leaving 16 bases unmatched. The CDR3, as DNA: TGTGCCAGCAGCACGTCAGCGTCAATCACGGGGGGTGAGCAGTTCTTC. Its translation is CASSTSASITGGEQFF.

The chain uses TRBV4-3 and TRBJ2-1; D may be TRBD2 (5 bases). Germline CDR1 LGHNA, CDR2 YSLEER. V gave up 4 bases and J gave up 2 bases, with 12 bases separating them. The CDR3 sequence is 15 residues long. CDR3 sequence reads: CASSPDSRAYNEQFF. CDR3 in DNA: TGCGCCAGCAGCCCTGATTCGAGGGCCTACAATGAGCAGTTCTTC.

This clone was picked up one time. The V call is TRBV29-1, the J call TRBJ2-2; D uncertain. The V gene lost 2 bases and the J gene lost 0 bases, with 1 base spanning the gap. Germline loops: CDR1 SQVTM, CDR2 ANQGSEA. The length of the CDR3 is 12 residues. CDR3 loop: CSVEPNTGELFF. CDR3 in DNA: TGCAGCGTTGAACCGAACACCGGGGAGCTGTTTTTT.

The chain has TRBV7-9 and TRBJ2-1, with 7 bases identical to TRBD2. Germline loops: CDR1 SEHNR, CDR2 FQNEAQ (reference sequence). With V trimmed by 2 bases and J by 2 bases, 15 bases remained unmatched. The CDR3 runs 19 residues. In DNA, the CDR3 is TGTGCCAGCAGCTTAATCGTGGGTGCTGGGACTACCCCCTACAATGAGCAGTTCTTC. Translation gives CASSLIVGAGTTPYNEQFF.

This chain connects TRBV14 to TRBJ1-1; no definite D call. Between the trimmed V and J ends, which lost 1 base and 4 bases, there was a span of 10 bases. The V gene's germline CDR1 is SGHDN and CDR2 FVKESK. The CDR3 spans 14 residues. The CDR3 is CASSQVEAGTEAFF. CDR3 DNA sequence: TGTGCCAGCAGCCAAGTTGAAGCGGGCACTGAAGCTTTCTTT.

V and J are TRBV7-3 and TRBJ2-7, with D perhaps matching TRBD2 (6 bases). The CDR3 covers 12 residues. V was pared by 2 bases and J by 6 bases, with 8 bases between. Germline V CDR1 and CDR2: SGHTA, FQGTGA. The CDR3 region has the DNA TGTGCCAGCAGCTTACGAGCGGGCGAGCAGTACTTC. Translated: CASSLRAGEQYF.

V is TRBV5-6 and J is TRBJ2-1, with 7 bases identical to TRBD2. V trimming: 0 bases; J trimming: 2 bases; junction bases outside the gene matches: 5. From germline, CDR1 is SGHDT and CDR2 YYEEEE. The CDR3 length is 16 residues. The CDR3 bases are TGTGCCAGCAGCTTGGCCGGGGAGGGCCCCTACAATGAGCAGTTCTTC. Its translation: CASSLAGEGPYNEQFF. Complete variable domain (other parts from reference TRBV5-6 and TRBJ2-1): DAGVTQSPTHLIKTRGQQVTLRCSPKSGHDTVSWYQQALGQGPQFIFQYYEEEERQRGNFPDRFSGHQFPNYSSELNVNALLLGDSALYLCASSLAGEGPYNEQFFGPGTRLTVL.